This entry is about one TCR beta chain. This clonotype has just a few counts. The target of this receptor is not known. It has no much larger one-base neighbor in the sample; base qualities were not kept. The data were obtained in a study of blood T cells in healthy people across ages (dated by TCRdb to 2015 to 2017). Broadly, across the study: In model experiments, template switching captured roughly one uniquely barcoded TCR beta cDNA molecule for every two T cells. The study measured age-related changes in TCR beta repertoire diversity using deep sequencing normalized with unique cDNA molecular identifiers. Four age groups were formed from the donors: young (average approximately 15 years), middle-aged (approximately 40), aged (62) and long-lived (less than 85). To avoid experimental bias, donors of different ages were randomly spread across the sequencing lanes. The study analyzed two additional independent replicas of 1 million unique cDNA reads from the same blood draw for two donors, one aged 18 to 30 and one aged 80 or older.

General findings and caveats noted by the study authors: Compared with the aged group, the long-lived group had more naive CD4+ T cells, fewer expanded clones and increased TCR diversity, a pattern suggesting age selection. Estimates of total diversity based on one million sequenced T cells were considered lower bounds and underestimates. Since profiling was done on bulk unsorted PBMCs, naive and antigen-experienced compartments could not be conclusively compared. The CMV infection status of donors was not known, potentially confounding age-related changes in expanded clonotypes. As age increased, observed TCR beta diversity per million T cells dropped in a roughly linear way, and a significant reduction was already evident by age 40. Observed TCR beta diversity correlated strongly with the percentage of naive T cells measured by flow cytometry.

Libraries were constructed by 5' RACE. Instrument on record: Illumina HiSeq 2500. A second PCR of roughly 6 to 11 cycles was performed with a sample-barcoded 5' primer and a J-beta primer mix. A unique molecular identifier was introduced onto each TCR beta cDNA molecule by a template-switch 5' adaptor carrying 12 random nucleotides. Each sample yielded at least 3 million CDR3-containing paired-end reads. The Mint cDNA synthesis kit, primed by a TRBC-specific oligonucleotide, was used to synthesize first-strand cDNA from all RNA. After uracil-DNA glycosylase treatment, a first 18-cycle PCR used universal primers M1SS and BC2_uni_R on all cDNA. In the original analysis: For normalization, 1 million high-quality reads were randomly selected from each sample, with every read carrying a distinct molecular identifier. Instead of being binned into consensus sequences, reads with shared molecular identifiers were discarded. MiTCR, set to a Q25 quality threshold and the strictest error-elimination algorithm, was used for CDR3 identification, clonotype clustering and error correction. A nonparametric unseen species model with Euler transformation was used to estimate a lower bound on total TCR beta diversity. The public reads were reprocessed in TCRdb via fastp at Q25 and MiXCR, keeping in-frame beta chains. Merged by CDR3 protein, the rows form single entries marked with the most common genes and DNA. TCRdb, rather than the study authors, made the V and J calls. A total of approximately 800,000 distinct CDR3 sequences appear in this sample, around half of them only once. The top ten clones comprise 15% to 20% of the sample.

The CDR3 holds 13 amino acids from the cysteine to the phenylalanine. Solely the CDR3 DNA is kept, with 39 bases framed from the first base. Deletion took 5 bases off V and 1 base off J, with a span of 8 bases between the germline ends. CDR1 is given as SGHTA and CDR2 as FQGNSA, both from the germline V gene. The roughly 42 donors, aged 6 to 90 years, were systemically healthy Caucasian individuals from Russia. Roughly 10 milliliters of peripheral blood were collected from each donor into EDTA-treated Vacutainer tubes. Ficoll-Paque density-gradient centrifugation was used to isolate PBMCs, with at least 6.5 million obtained per sample. Total RNA, at least 5 micrograms per sample, was extracted from PBMCs with Trizol reagent. For every donor, flow cytometry on a PBMC aliquot measured the percentage of naive CD45RAhigh/CD27high T cells.

Sequencing was done on a sample of blood. The source of this sequence is a man older than 75 in good health. In this chain, TRBV7-2 is recombined with TRBJ1-1; the D gene is not confidently resolved. In nucleotide form, the sequence is TGTGCCAGCAGCCTAGACAAGAACACTGAAGCTTTCTTT. It translates to CASSLDKNTEAFF.